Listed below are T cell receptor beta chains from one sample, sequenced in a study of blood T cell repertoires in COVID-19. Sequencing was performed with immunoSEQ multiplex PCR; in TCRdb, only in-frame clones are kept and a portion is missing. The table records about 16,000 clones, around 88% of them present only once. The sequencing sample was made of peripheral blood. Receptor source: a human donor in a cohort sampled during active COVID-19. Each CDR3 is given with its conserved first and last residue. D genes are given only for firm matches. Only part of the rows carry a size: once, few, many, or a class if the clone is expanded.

CDR3 DNA: TGTGCCAGCAGCTTCGGGTTGGGGACAGGGCTGAATGAGCAGTTCTTC
CDR3 protein: CASSFGLGTGLNEQFF
V gene: TRBV5-5
clone size: .
J gene: TRBJ2-1
D gene: TRBD1

CDR3 DNA: TGCGCCAGCAGCTGGACTTCCGGGACAGTTTACGAGCAGTACTTC
CDR3 protein: CASSWTSGTVYEQYF
V gene: TRBV5-1
clone size: .
J gene: TRBJ2-7
D gene: TRBD1

CDR3 DNA: TGTGCCAGCAGTCCCTGGACAGGCAAAGAAGCTTTCTTT
CDR3 protein: CASSPWTGKEAFF
V gene: TRBV27
clone size: .
J gene: TRBJ1-1
D gene: TRBD1

CDR3 DNA: TGCAGTGCTAGAAACAGGGATGAAGCTTTCTTT
CDR3 protein: CSARNRDEAFF
V gene: TRBV20-1
clone size: .
J gene: TRBJ1-1
D gene: .

CDR3 DNA: TGTGCCAGCAGTTTAGTCGGGACAGCCTACTATGGCTACACCTTC
CDR3 protein: CASSLVGTAYYGYTF
V gene: TRBV27
clone size: .
J gene: TRBJ1-2
D gene: TRBD1

CDR3 DNA: TGTGCCAGTAGTAAACGACAGGGCACCGGGGAGCTGTTTTTT
CDR3 protein: CASSKRQGTGELFF
V gene: TRBV19
clone size: once
J gene: TRBJ2-2
D gene: TRBD1

CDR3 DNA: TGTGCCAGCAGCTTCGCAGGGAACACCGGGGAGCTGTTTTTT
CDR3 protein: CASSFAGNTGELFF
V gene: TRBV7-6
clone size: .
J gene: TRBJ2-2
D gene: .

CDR3 DNA: TGCGCCAGCAGTGAACAGGGGAGATCCTACGAGCAGTACTTC
CDR3 protein: CASSEQGRSYEQYF
V gene: TRBV10-1
clone size: .
J gene: TRBJ2-7
D gene: TRBD1

CDR3 DNA: TGCGCCAGCAGTCCTATACCATTTAACAATGAGCAGTTCTTC
CDR3 protein: CASSPIPFNNEQFF
V gene: TRBV10-2
clone size: .
J gene: TRBJ2-1
D gene: .

CDR3 DNA: TGTGCCTGGAGCGGTTTCGGACAGCCGAACTACGAGCAGTACTTC
CDR3 protein: CAWSGFGQPNYEQYF
V gene: TRBV30
clone size: .
J gene: TRBJ2-7
D gene: .

CDR3 DNA: TGTGCCAGCAGATCCGGGACAGCCTACAATGAGCAGTTCTTC
CDR3 protein: CASRSGTAYNEQFF
V gene: TRBV7-2
clone size: .
J gene: TRBJ2-1
D gene: TRBD1

CDR3 DNA: TGTGCCAGTAGTTTCGGGTCAGGGGCCCTCTATGGCTACACCTTC
CDR3 protein: CASSFGSGALYGYTF
V gene: TRBV19
clone size: .
J gene: TRBJ1-2
D gene: .

CDR3 DNA: TGTGCCAGTAATTCCGGGACAGGGTTTGTAAGTAATCAGCCCCAGCATTTT
CDR3 protein: CASNSGTGFVSNQPQHF
V gene: TRBV19
clone size: once
J gene: TRBJ1-5
D gene: TRBD1

CDR3 DNA: TGCGCCAGCAGCCAGCGGACAGGGGGCTTGTACGAGCAGTACTTC
CDR3 protein: CASSQRTGGLYEQYF
V gene: TRBV4-3
clone size: .
J gene: TRBJ2-7
D gene: TRBD1

CDR3 DNA: TGCGCCAGCAGCTTGGAGGCAGGGGGAATGCCCTACAATGAGCAGTTCTTC
CDR3 protein: CASSLEAGGMPYNEQFF
V gene: TRBV5-1
clone size: .
J gene: TRBJ2-1
D gene: TRBD1

CDR3 DNA: TGCGCCAGCAGCTCGGGGGTCCCCCGGGACAGGGAAGCTTTCTTT
CDR3 protein: CASSSGVPRDREAFF
V gene: TRBV5-1
clone size: .
J gene: TRBJ1-1
D gene: TRBD1

CDR3 DNA: TGTGCCAGCATTTCTAGCGGCAGGGGGAACACCGGGGAGCTGTTTTTT
CDR3 protein: CASISSGRGNTGELFF
V gene: TRBV19
clone size: .
J gene: TRBJ2-2
D gene: .

CDR3 DNA: TGTGCCAGCAGCCAAAACAGGGTTTTAGGGACCCAGTACTTC
CDR3 protein: CASSQNRVLGTQYF
V gene: TRBV3-1/TRBV3-2
clone size: .
J gene: TRBJ2-5
D gene: .

CDR3 DNA: TGTGCCACCAGCCTTGGGGGGGGAGGTCAGCCCCAGCATTTT
CDR3 protein: CATSLGGGGQPQHF
V gene: TRBV15
clone size: .
J gene: TRBJ1-5
D gene: .

CDR3 DNA: TGCGCCAGCAGCCAAGATCTTCCCGGGCTAGCGGGGGGAGGCACAGATACGCAGTATTTT
CDR3 protein: CASSQDLPGLAGGGTDTQYF
V gene: TRBV4-3
clone size: .
J gene: TRBJ2-3
D gene: TRBD2

CDR3 DNA: TGTGCCAGCAGCAAGGGACAGGGGGTGGCGGTGAACACTGAAGCTTTCTTT
CDR3 protein: CASSKGQGVAVNTEAFF
V gene: TRBV21-1
clone size: .
J gene: TRBJ1-1
D gene: .

CDR3 DNA: TGTGCCAGCAGTCTAACTAGCGGGGGTAAAGATACGCAGTATTTT
CDR3 protein: CASSLTSGGKDTQYF
V gene: TRBV27
clone size: .
J gene: TRBJ2-3
D gene: TRBD2

CDR3 DNA: TGTGCCAGCAGCTTAGCTGGGGACACCTTACAAGAGACCCAGTACTTC
CDR3 protein: CASSLAGDTLQETQYF
V gene: TRBV7-3
clone size: .
J gene: TRBJ2-5
D gene: .

CDR3 DNA: TGTGCCAGCAGCTTAGCTCTAGTGCCAAACATTCAGTACTTC
CDR3 protein: CASSLALVPNIQYF
V gene: TRBV7-2
clone size: .
J gene: TRBJ2-4
D gene: .

CDR3 DNA: TGTGCCACCAGTGACCCAGGGGGCAATCAGCCCCAGCATTTT
CDR3 protein: CATSDPGGNQPQHF
V gene: TRBV24-1
clone size: .
J gene: TRBJ1-5
D gene: .

CDR3 DNA: TGTGCCAGCAGTCCGGGACTAGCGGGACAGTATTTT
CDR3 protein: CASSPGLAGQYF
V gene: TRBV28
clone size: .
J gene: TRBJ2-3
D gene: TRBD2

CDR3 DNA: TGCAGCGGCCGGGTCGGGTACGAGCAGTACTTC
CDR3 protein: CSGRVGYEQYF
V gene: TRBV29-1
clone size: .
J gene: TRBJ2-7
D gene: .

CDR3 DNA: TGTGCCAGCTCACCAATAGGGGAACAGGGCAATGAGCAGTTCTTC
CDR3 protein: CASSPIGEQGNEQFF
V gene: TRBV18
clone size: .
J gene: TRBJ2-1
D gene: .

CDR3 DNA: TGCGCCAGCAGCTTGGAGTCCGGGACTAGCGGGGTAGATACGCAGTATTTT
CDR3 protein: CASSLESGTSGVDTQYF
V gene: TRBV5-1
clone size: .
J gene: TRBJ2-3
D gene: TRBD2

CDR3 DNA: TGCGCCAGCAGCTTCCGGGACAGTCGCGATTCACCCCTCCACTTT
CDR3 protein: CASSFRDSRDSPLHF
V gene: TRBV5-1
clone size: few
J gene: TRBJ1-6
D gene: TRBD1

CDR3 DNA: TGTGCCAGCAGCCCTGAGGCGAGGGGGCTTACTTCGAACACTGAAGCTTTCTTT
CDR3 protein: CASSPEARGLTSNTEAFF
V gene: TRBV5-4
clone size: once
J gene: TRBJ1-1
D gene: TRBD1

CDR3 DNA: TGCGCCAGCAGTGAGCAGGACTGGGGACAAGAGACCCAGTACTTC
CDR3 protein: CASSEQDWGQETQYF
V gene: TRBV10-2
clone size: .
J gene: TRBJ2-5
D gene: .

CDR3 DNA: TGTGCCAGCAGTCCCCAAACGGGACATAACACTGAAGCTTTCTTT
CDR3 protein: CASSPQTGHNTEAFF
V gene: TRBV28
clone size: .
J gene: TRBJ1-1
D gene: .

CDR3 DNA: TGTGCCAGCAGCCCAGATCAGCGTCCGGACAGGGAGTGCGGATACTTC
CDR3 protein: CASSPDQRPDRECGYF
V gene: TRBV21-1
clone size: .
J gene: TRBJ2-7
D gene: .

CDR3 DNA: TGCAGTGCTGAGGTCTCCTACGAGCAGTACTTC
CDR3 protein: CSAEVSYEQYF
V gene: TRBV20-1
clone size: .
J gene: TRBJ2-7
D gene: .